One and the same sample provided the 24 T cell receptor beta chains below, sequenced in a study of OX40 agonist ivuxolimab in advanced cancers. The repertoire was sequenced with immunoSEQ multiplex PCR; TCRdb's copy has only in-frame clones and lacks some. The table includes roughly 100,000 clones, 70% to 90% detected once. The specimen was CD4+ or CD8+ T cells sorted from blood, collected in a trial of the OX40 agonist ivuxolimab. The origin of the receptors is an adult with an advanced solid tumor such as melanoma, head and neck, liver or kidney cancer.

By sample share, this clone is medium-sized (0.01 to 0.1%). Other DNA sequences in the same sample also yield this CDR3. The chain joins TRBV7-9 to TRBJ1-2; no clear D. Trimming cost V 4 bases and J 5 bases, with 8 bases left between them. CDR3 length: 12 residues. CDR1 is SEHNR and CDR2 is FQNEAQ in the germline V gene (reference sequence). The CDR3 is CASSSTEYGYTF. CDR3 DNA: TGTGCCAGCAGCTCGACGGAGTATGGCTACACCTTC.

This chain uses TRBV6-4 with TRBJ2-3; D perhaps matches TRBD1 (6 bases). CDR1 is MRHNA, CDR2 SNTAGT, per germline. The CDR3 consists of 15 residues. The V and J ends lost 0 bases and 1 base respectively, with 8 bases between them. CDR3 nucleotide sequence: TGTGCCAGCAGTGACTCAGGGGGAGGCACAGATACGCAGTATTTT. Protein sequence: CASSDSGGGTDTQYF.

This clone has a handful of counts. The chain couples TRBV7-9 to TRBJ2-1, with D maybe TRBD1 (5 bases). This CDR3 has 12 amino acids. CDR1 SEHNR and CDR2 FQNEAQ come from the germline V gene (reference sequence). Trimming removed 7 bases at V and 4 bases at J, with 8 bases between. CDR3 amino acids: CASNTGYNEQFF. CDR3 nucleotides: TGTGCCAGCAACACAGGTTACAATGAGCAGTTCTTC. Full variable domain (rest looked up from reference TRBV7-9 and TRBJ2-1): DTGVSQNPRHKITKRGQNVTFRCDPISEHNRLYWYRQTLGQGPEFLTYFQNEAQLEKSRLLSDRFSAERPKGSFSTLEIQRTEQGDSAMYLCASNTGYNEQFFGPGTRLTVL.

In its sample, this clone was seen a few times. V gene TRBV7-6 combines with J gene TRBJ2-7; 7 bases are a match to TRBD1. Germline trimming cut 3 bases from V and 6 bases from J; bases unmatched to any gene: 14. The CDR3 spans 16 residues. The V gene's germline CDR1 is SGHVS and CDR2 FNYEAQ. The CDR3 reads CASSFWDSALQGEQYF. Here the CDR3 DNA reads TGTGCCAGCAGCTTTTGGGACAGTGCCCTTCAGGGCGAGCAGTACTTC. The full variable domain, rest sourced from reference TRBV7-6 and TRBJ2-7, is GAGVSQSPRYKVTKRGQDVALRCDPISGHVSLYWYRQALGQGPEFLTYFNYEAQQDKSGLPNDRFSAERPEGSISTLTIQRTEQRDSAMYRCASSFWDSALQGEQYFGPGTRLTVT.

The chain recombines TRBV9 with TRBJ2-7, with 7 positions matching TRBD2. The CDR3 is 14 residues long. Per the germline V gene, CDR1 is SGDLS and CDR2 is YYNGEE. After removal of 0 bases from V and 3 bases from J, the junction contained 3 bases not matched to a gene. CDR3 coding DNA: TGTGCCAGCAGCGTAGACCAGCGGGACTACGAGCAGTACTTC. It translates to CASSVDQRDYEQYF.

The chain links TRBV7-2 to TRBJ2-2; D is ambiguous. The CDR3 loop spans 15 amino acids. Germline CDR1 reads SGHTA; CDR2 reads FQGNSA. V lost 0 bases and J 0 bases, leaving 5 bases between the germline ends. The CDR3 nucleotides are TGTGCCAGCAGCTTAGCGGCTACGAACACCGGGGAGCTGTTTTTT. Protein: CASSLAATNTGELFF.

The J gene is TRBJ1-1, the V gene TRBV9, with 7 bases fitting TRBD1. V shed 4 bases and J 1 base; nucleotides not matched to a gene: 4. The CDR3 is made up of 14 amino acids. Germline-derived CDR1 and CDR2 are SGDLS and YYNGEE. CDR3 residues: CASSLRTGNTEAFF. The CDR3 nucleotides are TGTGCCAGCAGCCTACGGACAGGGAACACTGAAGCTTTCTTT.

This chain connects TRBV28 to TRBJ2-7; 9 positions agree with TRBD1. The trim removed 9 bases at V and 4 bases at J, leaving 13 bases unmatched. Germline V gene data show CDR1 as MDHEN and CDR2 as SYDVKM. The CDR3 spans 15 residues. CDR3 in DNA: TGTGCCAGTTTCCCGACCGGACAGGGGTTTTACGAGCAGTACTTC. Amino acids: CASFPTGQGFYEQYF.

The chain employs TRBV27 and TRBJ2-1; the match to TRBD2 covers 14 bases. CDR1 is MNHEY and CDR2 is SMNVEV in the germline V gene (reference sequence). V lost 3 bases, J lost 6 bases, and 4 bases stayed unmatched. The CDR3 loop spans 16 amino acids. The CDR3 sequence is CASSFLGLAGGNEQFF. Written as DNA, the CDR3 is TGTGCCAGCAGTTTCCTTGGACTAGCGGGAGGCAATGAGCAGTTCTTC.

This rearrangement joins TRBV2 to TRBJ2-7; D is ambiguous. Looked up from germline, CDR1 is SNHLY and CDR2 is FYNNEI. The germline V and J ends were trimmed by 6 bases and 6 bases, with 0 bases remaining between them. The CDR3 covers 8 residues. CDR3 loop: CASSEQYF. DNA of the CDR3: TGTGCCAGCAGCGAGCAGTACTTC.

The chain combines TRBV7-2 with TRBJ1-1, with TRBD1 as a possible D gene (5 bases). CDR3 length equals 12 residues. Trimming took 2 bases from V and 7 from J, leaving 8 bases between them. Germline assignment: CDR1 SGHTA and CDR2 FQGNSA. CDR3 sequence: CASSLLDIEAFF. The CDR3 DNA follows: TGTGCCAGCAGCTTACTGGACATTGAAGCTTTCTTT.

Notes on this clone: At one end the junction does not follow the germline gene, possibly because of a read error. The chain carries TRBV7-9 and TRBJ2-7; 7 nucleotides match TRBD1. The CDR3 loop spans 14 amino acids. Germline assignment: CDR1 SEHNR and CDR2 FQNEAQ (reference sequence). CDR3 DNA: TGTGCCAGCAGCACGACAGGGTCCACCTACGAGCAGGACTTC. It translates to CASSTTGSTYEQDF.

The chain recombines TRBV30 with TRBJ1-6; D perhaps matches TRBD1 (5 bases). CDR3 length: 13 amino acids. The germline CDR1 and CDR2 sequences are GTSNPN and SVGIG (reference sequence). Trimming removed 1 base at V and 7 bases at J, with 8 bases between. In nucleotides, the CDR3 is TGTGCCTGGAGTGCCGGGGACAATTCACCCCTCCACTTT. This sequence encodes CAWSAGDNSPLHF.

Comment on this clone: Other DNA sequences in this specimen translate into the identical CDR3. The V and J genes are TRBV28 and TRBJ1-2; D might be TRBD1 (5 bases). The V gene lost 11 bases and the J gene lost 1 base, with 14 bases spanning the gap. The length of the CDR3 is 13 residues. Per germline, CDR1 MDHEN and CDR2 SYDVKM. The DNA of the CDR3 is TGTGCCTCAAGTACAAGGGGTAACTATGGCTACACCTTC. It encodes CASSTRGNYGYTF.

J is TRBJ1-4 and V is TRBV10-3, with D hard to call. CDR1 and CDR2 from the germline V gene are ENHRY and SYGVKD. Trimming stripped 7 bases from V and 0 bases from J, with 12 bases between. This CDR3 contains 15 residues. The CDR3, as DNA: TGTGCCATCAAAGGTGGACTTGCAACTAATGAAAAACTGTTTTTT. This gives the protein CAIKGGLATNEKLFF.

The V and J genes are TRBV7-2 and TRBJ2-7; 10 nucleotides agree with TRBD2. From germline, CDR1 is SGHTA and CDR2 FQGNSA. V lost 2 bases to trimming and J lost 5 bases; unmatched junction nucleotides: 12. This CDR3 contains 17 residues. CDR3 sequence reads: CASSLSDRLAGAHEQYF. For the CDR3, the DNA is TGTGCCAGCAGCTTAAGCGATAGGCTAGCGGGAGCCCACGAGCAGTACTTC.

The CDR3 region is CASSGFGIYEQYF. In nucleotides, the CDR3 is TGTGCCAGCAGCGGTTTCGGGATCTACGAGCAGTACTTC. This chain links TRBV13 with TRBJ2-7, with D possibly matching TRBD2 (5 bases). Trimming shortened V by 5 bases and J by 3 bases, and 11 bases separated the two germline ends. CDR3 length: 13 residues. Germline V gives CDR1 PRHDT, CDR2 FYEKMQ (reference sequence).

The CDR3 sequence: CASSRGGGGTGANVLTF. The CDR3 DNA is TGTGCCAGCAGTCGCGGAGGAGGGGGCACTGGGGCCAACGTCCTGACTTTC. The rearrangement uses TRBV7-9 and TRBJ2-6, with D possibly TRBD1 on 7 matching bases. CDR3 size: 17 residues. CDR1 is SEHNR, CDR2 FQNEAQ, per germline (reference sequence). Trimming cost V 6 bases and J 2 bases, with 17 bases left between them. Using reference TRBV7-9 and TRBJ2-6 for the parts outside the CDR3, the full variable domain is DTGVSQNPRHKITKRGQNVTFRCDPISEHNRLYWYRQTLGQGPEFLTYFQNEAQLEKSRLLSDRFSAERPKGSFSTLEIQRTEQGDSAMYLCASSRGGGGTGANVLTFGAGSRLTVL.

The chain has TRBV5-1 and TRBJ2-1; a possible D gene is TRBD2 (5 bases). Trimming took 0 bases from V and 9 from J, leaving 7 bases between them. CDR1 is SGHRS and CDR2 is YFSETQ in the germline V gene. The CDR3 is made up of 12 amino acids. The CDR3 DNA sequence: TGCGCCAGCAGCTTGGCCCGGGGTGAGCAGTTCTTC. It yields the protein CASSLARGEQFF.

The chain combines TRBV6-5 with TRBJ2-5; 8 nucleotides line up with TRBD2. With 6 bases clipped from V and 5 bases from J, the junction kept 11 bases outside the gene matches. This CDR3 contains 15 residues. Germline CDR1 reads MNHEY; CDR2 reads SVGAGI. Here the CDR3 reads CASRRGGLESETQYF. CDR3 DNA: TGTGCCAGCAGGCGTGGGGGACTAGAGAGCGAGACCCAGTACTTC.

The chain is built from TRBV4-1 and TRBJ1-6; D is unresolved. V was trimmed by 0 bases and J by 9 bases, leaving 12 bases between them. The CDR3 has 15 amino acids. Per germline, CDR1 MGHRA and CDR2 YSYEKL. CDR3 sequence (DNA): TGCGCCAGCAGCCAAGATGCGACCTTGGGTTCACCCCTCCACTTT. Translating gives CASSQDATLGSPLHF.

DNA for the CDR3: TGTGCCAGCAGCTTAGGAGGGACAGGGAATGGCTACACCTTC. Its protein is CASSLGGTGNGYTF. This chain uses TRBV7-2 with TRBJ1-2, with TRBD1 matching over 9 bases. Germline trimming cut 1 base from V and 6 bases from J; bases unmatched to any gene: 3. Germline V gene sequence: CDR1 SGHTA, CDR2 FQGNSA. This CDR3 is 14 amino acids long.

The rearrangement uses TRBV9 and TRBJ2-2, with 11 bases aligning to TRBD1. The CDR3 sequence is 15 residues long. V trimming: 2 bases; J trimming: 4 bases; junction bases outside the gene matches: 1. CDR1 SGDLS and CDR2 YYNGEE come from the germline V gene. The CDR3 sequence: CASSVGTGGTGELFF. The CDR3 DNA reads as TGTGCCAGCAGCGTCGGGACAGGGGGCACCGGGGAGCTGTTTTTT.

The chain is built from TRBV7-8 and TRBJ1-1; D is perhaps TRBD1 (5 bases). The CDR3 sequence is 14 residues long. Germline CDR1 SGHVS, CDR2 FQNEAQ. V lost 3 bases, J lost 8 bases, and 16 bases lay in between. The CDR3 DNA is TGTGCCAGCAGCTTCTCGAGACAGAATCTGGAAGCTTTCTTT. The encoded protein is CASSFSRQNLEAFF.